This TCR beta chain was recovered during a study of T cell repertoires in cytomegalovirus infection. Whole-study context: Newly reported HLA-C-restricted and thoroughly characterized HLA-B-restricted CMV epitopes were employed. Matching HLA type and CMV infection were both indicated by public TCR beta signatures.

The germline V gene encodes CDR1 MNHEY and CDR2 SMNVEV (reference sequence). V shed 4 bases and J shed 7 bases, with 10 bases lying between them. CDR3 size: 12 residues. TCRdb re-derived calls from the reads in MiXCR, one entry per CDR3 protein. The sample shows 700,000 to 950,000 distinct CDR3 sequences, 32% of them seen only once. Notes on this clonotype: Antigen: not known.

Sequenced material: cultured CD8+ T cells from PBMCs, taken from culture after CMV antigen stimulation. The sequence was obtained from a human donor in good health (CMV status not recorded). Some clones in this sample may be carry-over from other donors' samples. The chain carries TRBV27 and TRBJ1-2; D is unclear. The CDR3 DNA sequence: TGTGCCAGCAGTTCAGGAGTCCTTGGCTACACCTTC. Protein sequence: CASSSGVLGYTF.